This is a list of T cell receptor beta chains from one sample in a study of molecular identifiers for immune sequencing clone quantification. Each CDR3 protein is one row after TCRdb ran MiXCR on the PCR reads. The sample holds about 640,000 distinct CDR3 sequences, roughly 21% seen once. The sequenced material came from naive CD8+ T cells from blood, with Jurkat cell RNA spiked in. Receptor source: a human donor in good health. Some libraries in this study had Jurkat cell RNA spiked in. The CDR3 runs from the conserved cysteine through the conserved F or W. The D gene is left open where the match is weak. Where a row states a size, it is once, few, many or the class of an expanded clone; other rows omit it.

D | J | V | size | DNA | CDR3
NA | TRBJ1-1 | TRBV2 | many | TGTGCCAGCAGTGAAAGTTTGGTTGGGGGGTTTGACGGCACTGAAGCTTTCTTT | CASSESLVGGFDGTEAFF
TRBD2 | TRBJ2-7 | TRBV6-2/TRBV6-3 | NA | TGTGCCAGCATGGGAGGGACTAGCGGAGCCTACGAGCAGTACTTC | CASMGGTSGAYEQYF
TRBD1 | TRBJ2-5 | TRBV29-1 | many | TGCAGCGTTGAGGGTGGGACAGGGGAAGAGACCCAGTACTTC | CSVEGGTGEETQYF
NA | TRBJ2-1 | TRBV20-1 | many | TGCAGTGCTACGACCCTCTACAATGAGCAGTTCTTC | CSATTLYNEQFF
NA | TRBJ2-7 | TRBV4-3 | NA | TGCGCCAGCAGCCAAGACCGGGCTCCGGTGTACGAGCAGTACTTC | CASSQDRAPVYEQYF
NA | TRBJ1-2 | TRBV11-2 | NA | TGTGCCAGCAGCTCATTCAGGAGGACAGAGCGGGATTACACCTTC | CASSSFRRTERDYTF
TRBD2 | TRBJ2-1 | TRBV4-3 | NA | TGCGCCAGCAGCCACACTAGCGGGGACTACAATGAGCAGTTCTTC | CASSHTSGDYNEQFF
NA | TRBJ1-1 | TRBV19 | NA | TGTGCCAGTAGTATAGGGGCACTCACTGAAGCTTTCTTT | CASSIGALTEAFF
NA | TRBJ1-4 | TRBV7-2 | many | TGTGCCAGCAGCTCCAGAGACAGTCTGCGTGAAAAACTGTTTTTT | CASSSRDSLREKLFF
NA | TRBJ1-1 | TRBV10-3 | many | TGTGCCATCAGTGCGGGTCCCGTCCCTGAAGCTTTCTTT | CAISAGPVPEAFF
TRBD2 | TRBJ2-2 | TRBV24-1 | many | TGTGCCACCAGTGATTTACTAGCGGGAGGGCCTGGCACCGGGGAGCTGTTTTTT | CATSDLLAGGPGTGELFF
TRBD2 | TRBJ2-3 | TRBV7-9 | many | TGTGCCAGCAGCTTGCCGACTAGCGGGGGGGCCGGGTGGGAAGGTACGCAGTATTTT | CASSLPTSGGAGWEGTQYF
TRBD2 | TRBJ2-3 | TRBV11-2 | NA | TGTGCCAGCAGCTTAGACCCCGTTAGCGGGAGTACTGCAGATACGCAGTATTTT | CASSLDPVSGSTADTQYF
NA | TRBJ2-3 | TRBV2 | many | TGTGCCAGCAGTGAAGGGGGGTTTTCTCTCACAGATACGCAGTATTTT | CASSEGGFSLTDTQYF
TRBD1 | TRBJ1-1 | TRBV5-1 | many | TGCGCCAGCAGCTTGGGGGGACAGGGGTCGGGCACTGAAGCTTTCTTT | CASSLGGQGSGTEAFF
NA | TRBJ2-3 | TRBV9 | few | TGTGCCAGCAGCGCGGGACACACGATAACAGATACGCAGTATTTT | CASSAGHTITDTQYF
TRBD2 | TRBJ2-3 | TRBV5-1 | many | TGCGCCAGCAGCTTGGGTCTAGCGGGGGATAGCACAGATACGCAGTATTTT | CASSLGLAGDSTDTQYF
NA | TRBJ2-1 | TRBV6-1 | NA | TGTGCCAGCAGTGAACCTGAGTACCATCGGGATGAGCAGTTCTTC | CASSEPEYHRDEQFF
NA | TRBJ1-1 | TRBV3-2 | few | TGTGCCAGCAGCCAAGTAGGAGGGACCTTAAACACTGAAGCTTTCTTT | CASSQVGGTLNTEAFF
TRBD1 | TRBJ1-1 | TRBV6-2/TRBV6-3 | NA | TGTGCCGGCAGTTACGGAGTTCGGGGCAGGGGGCGTTTGGACACTGAAGCTTTCTTT | CAGSYGVRGRGRLDTEAFF
TRBD1 | TRBJ2-1 | TRBV30 | NA | TGTGCCCGAAAGGAGACAGGGACCTACAATGAGCAGTTCTTC | CARKETGTYNEQFF
TRBD2 | TRBJ2-2 | TRBV4-1 | few | TGCGCCAGCAGCCATGATGGGTTAGCGGGGGGTACCGGGGAGCTGTTTTTT | CASSHDGLAGGTGELFF
NA | TRBJ1-2 | TRBV12-3/TRBV12-4 | many | TGTGCCAGCAGCGTTGGTTCTGACTATGGCTACACCTTC | CASSVGSDYGYTF
TRBD2 | TRBJ2-3 | TRBV29-1 | many | TGCAGCGTTGAAGATTTCTTTCCGTCTAGCGGGAGCGTTACAGATACGCAGTATTTT | CSVEDFFPSSGSVTDTQYF
TRBD2 | TRBJ2-3 | TRBV7-2 | many | TGTGCCAGCAGCTTAGGGTTTTCGGGACTAGCGGGGGGGATAGATACGCAGTATTTT | CASSLGFSGLAGGIDTQYF
TRBD1 | TRBJ1-5 | TRBV15 | many | TGTGCCACCAGCAGAGACAGGGGGACCAATCAGCCCCAGCATTTT | CATSRDRGTNQPQHF
TRBD1 | TRBJ2-5 | TRBV29-1 | many | TGCAGCACATTGGAGACAGGGGACCAAGAGACCCAGTACTTC | CSTLETGDQETQYF
NA | TRBJ2-7 | TRBV7-6 | many | TGTGCCAGCAGCCGGGACTCAACGGGGGAGCAGTACTTC | CASSRDSTGEQYF
NA | TRBJ1-5 | TRBV27 | many | TGTGCCAGCAGTAGTCAAGGGGACCATCCGAGCAATCAGCCCCAGCATTTT | CASSSQGDHPSNQPQHF
NA | TRBJ2-1 | TRBV11-2 | NA | TGTGCCAGCAGCAGCAGGGACCCCAATGAGCAGTTCTTC | CASSSRDPNEQFF
TRBD1 | TRBJ2-2 | TRBV4-3 | few | TGCGCCAGCAGCAAAGAAAGGGGACAGACGAACACCGGGGAGCTGTTTTTT | CASSKERGQTNTGELFF
NA | TRBJ1-5 | TRBV28 | many | TGTGCCAGCACGGGGATCAATCAGCCCCAGCATTTT | CASTGINQPQHF
NA | TRBJ1-1 | TRBV4-3 | few | TGCGCCAGCAGCCAAGACGGGGAGCAGGGCAGTCACGAAGCTTTCTTT | CASSQDGEQGSHEAFF
NA | TRBJ1-1 | TRBV20-1 | many | TGCAGTGCTTTAGGGATGAACACTGAAGCTTTCTTT | CSALGMNTEAFF
TRBD1 | TRBJ2-7 | TRBV7-9 | many | TGTGCCAGCAGCTTAGGTGACAGGGTCTACGAGCAGTACTTC | CASSLGDRVYEQYF
TRBD1 | TRBJ2-7 | TRBV20-1 | many | TGCAGTGCTAGAGAGTCGACAGGGTCGATGTACGAGCAGTACTTC | CSARESTGSMYEQYF
NA | TRBJ2-2 | TRBV7-2 | NA | TGTGCCACCCAAGAGGGGGGATATACCGGGGAGCTGTTTTTT | CATQEGGYTGELFF
NA | TRBJ1-5 | TRBV6-1 | few | TGTGCCAGCAGTGGGGACTATCAGCCCCAGCATTTT | CASSGDYQPQHF
NA | TRBJ2-3 | TRBV10-3 | many | TGTGCCATCAGTGACCCTAGCGACTCCACAGATACGCAGTATTTT | CAISDPSDSTDTQYF
TRBD2 | TRBJ2-7 | TRBV6-2/TRBV6-3 | many | TGTGCCAGCAGCGGGCCAGCGGGAGTCTACGAGCAGTACTTC | CASSGPAGVYEQYF
TRBD1 | TRBJ1-2 | TRBV7-9 | few | TGTGCCAGCAGCTTAGCGGTCCCGGGACAGGGATACTATGGCTACACCTTC | CASSLAVPGQGYYGYTF
TRBD1 | TRBJ2-5 | TRBV5-5 | many | TGTGCCAGCAGCCCCTGGGGACAGGGGGAAGAGACCCAGTACTTC | CASSPWGQGEETQYF
NA | TRBJ2-7 | TRBV5-1 | many | TGCGCCAGCAGCCCGGAGCCGGGGCTGCCCTACGAGCAGTACTTC | CASSPEPGLPYEQYF
NA | TRBJ1-3 | TRBV4-2 | many | TGTGCCAGCAGCCAAACCCGGGGATTGGTCTCTGGAAACACCATATATTTT | CASSQTRGLVSGNTIYF
NA | TRBJ2-7 | TRBV7-9 | NA | NA | CASTQVAGGSYERYF
NA | TRBJ1-6 | TRBV11-2 | few | TGTGCCAGCACCTATTCAGGGGTGGGTTCACCCCTCCACTTT | CASTYSGVGSPLHF
NA | TRBJ1-1 | TRBV29-1 | many | TGCAGCGTTGACGAGAGAAGTTGGGAGAGAGACGCCACTGAAGCTTTCTTT | CSVDERSWERDATEAFF